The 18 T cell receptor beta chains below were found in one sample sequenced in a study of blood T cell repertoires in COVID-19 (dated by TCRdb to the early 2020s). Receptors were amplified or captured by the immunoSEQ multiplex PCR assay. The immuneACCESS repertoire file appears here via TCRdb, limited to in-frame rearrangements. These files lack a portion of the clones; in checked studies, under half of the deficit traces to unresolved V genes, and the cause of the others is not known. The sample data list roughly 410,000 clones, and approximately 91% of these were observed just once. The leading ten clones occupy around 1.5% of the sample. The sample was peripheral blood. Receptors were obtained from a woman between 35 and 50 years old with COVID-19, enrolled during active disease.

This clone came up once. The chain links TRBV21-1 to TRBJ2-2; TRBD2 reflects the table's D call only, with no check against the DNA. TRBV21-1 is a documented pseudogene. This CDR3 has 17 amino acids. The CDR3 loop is CASSKVTDGSTTGELFF. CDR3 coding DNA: TGTGCCAGCAGCAAAGTGACGGACGGGAGCACCACCGGGGAGCTGTTTTTT.

CDR3 sequence: CASSFLAGGHEDTQYF. In nucleotides, the CDR3 is TGTGCCAGCAGCTTCTTAGCGGGGGGGCATGAAGATACGCAGTATTTT. The chain is built from TRBV5-4 and TRBJ2-3; 11 nucleotides align to TRBD2. Germline trimming cut 2 bases from V and 5 bases from J; bases unmatched to any gene: 7. This CDR3 contains 16 residues. Germline V gene sequence: CDR1 SGHNT, CDR2 YYREEE (reference sequence).

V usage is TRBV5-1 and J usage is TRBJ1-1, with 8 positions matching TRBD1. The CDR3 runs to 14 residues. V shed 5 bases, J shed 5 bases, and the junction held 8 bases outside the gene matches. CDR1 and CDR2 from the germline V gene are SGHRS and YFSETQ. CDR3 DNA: TGCGCCAGCAGTATACAGGGGGAAGGAACTGAAGCTTTCTTT. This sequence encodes CASSIQGEGTEAFF.

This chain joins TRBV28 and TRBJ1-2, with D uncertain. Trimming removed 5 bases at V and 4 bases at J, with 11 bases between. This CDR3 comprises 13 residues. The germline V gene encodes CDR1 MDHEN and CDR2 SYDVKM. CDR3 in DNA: TGTGCCAGCAGTCACGGGATAGCCTATGGCTACACCTTC. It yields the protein CASSHGIAYGYTF.

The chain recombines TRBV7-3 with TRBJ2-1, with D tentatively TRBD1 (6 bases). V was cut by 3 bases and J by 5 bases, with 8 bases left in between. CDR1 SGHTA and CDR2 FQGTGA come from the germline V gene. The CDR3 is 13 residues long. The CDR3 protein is CASSLDRDNEQFF. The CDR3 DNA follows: TGTGCCAGCAGCTTGGACAGAGACAATGAGCAGTTCTTC.

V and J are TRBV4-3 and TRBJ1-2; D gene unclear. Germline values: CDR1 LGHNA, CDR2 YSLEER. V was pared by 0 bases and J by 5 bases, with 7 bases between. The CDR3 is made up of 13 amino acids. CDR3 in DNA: TGCGCCAGCAGCCAAGAAGCGGGGTATGGCTACACCTTC. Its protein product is CASSQEAGYGYTF.

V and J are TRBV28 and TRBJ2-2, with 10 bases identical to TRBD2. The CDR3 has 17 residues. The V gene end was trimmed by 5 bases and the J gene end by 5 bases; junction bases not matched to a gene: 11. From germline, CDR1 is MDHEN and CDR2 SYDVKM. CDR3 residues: CASSPSQRGGITGELFF. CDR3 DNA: TGTGCCAGCAGTCCATCTCAGCGGGGGGGCATTACCGGGGAGCTGTTTTTT.

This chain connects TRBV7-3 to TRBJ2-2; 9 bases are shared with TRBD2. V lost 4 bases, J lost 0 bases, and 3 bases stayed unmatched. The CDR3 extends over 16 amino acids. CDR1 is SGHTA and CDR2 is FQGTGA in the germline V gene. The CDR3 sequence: CASSSIAGANTGELFF. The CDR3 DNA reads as TGTGCCAGCAGCTCCATAGCGGGGGCGAACACCGGGGAGCTGTTTTTT.

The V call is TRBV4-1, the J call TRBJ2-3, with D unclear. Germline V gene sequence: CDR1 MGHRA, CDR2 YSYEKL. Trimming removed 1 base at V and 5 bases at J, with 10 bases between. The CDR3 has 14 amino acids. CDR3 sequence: CASSQGTFEDTQYF. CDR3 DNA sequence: TGCGCCAGCAGCCAAGGCACTTTCGAAGATACGCAGTATTTT.

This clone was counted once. CDR3 in DNA: TGTGCCAGCACCCAACGGACAGGCTATGGCTACACCTTC. Protein product: CASTQRTGYGYTF. The chain is built from TRBV9 and TRBJ1-2; the match to TRBD1 covers 7 bases. Germline assignment: CDR1 SGDLS and CDR2 YYNGEE. V trimming: 6 bases; J trimming: 4 bases; junction bases outside the gene matches: 6. The CDR3 sequence is 13 residues long.

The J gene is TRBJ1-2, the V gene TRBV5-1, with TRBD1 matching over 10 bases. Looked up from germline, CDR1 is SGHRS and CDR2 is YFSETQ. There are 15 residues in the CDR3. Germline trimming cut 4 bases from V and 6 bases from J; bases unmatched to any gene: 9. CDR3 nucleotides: TGCGCCAGCAGCCGCGTCGACAGGGGGCAGGATGGCTACACCTTC. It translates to CASSRVDRGQDGYTF.

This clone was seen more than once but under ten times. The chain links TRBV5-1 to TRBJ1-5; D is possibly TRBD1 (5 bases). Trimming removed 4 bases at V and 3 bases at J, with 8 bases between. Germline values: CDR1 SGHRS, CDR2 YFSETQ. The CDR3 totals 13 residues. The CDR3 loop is CASSLDNNQPQHF. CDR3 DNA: TGCGCCAGCAGCCTGGACAACAATCAGCCCCAGCATTTT.

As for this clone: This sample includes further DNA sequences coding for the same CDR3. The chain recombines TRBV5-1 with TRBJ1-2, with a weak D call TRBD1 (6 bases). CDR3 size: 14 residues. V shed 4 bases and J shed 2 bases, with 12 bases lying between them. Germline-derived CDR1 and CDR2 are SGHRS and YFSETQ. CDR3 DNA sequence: TGCGCCAGCAGCCCGGCGGGGGGCAACTATGGCTACACCTTC. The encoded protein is CASSPAGGNYGYTF.

Here the CDR3 reads CASSQDDRGIMNTEAFF. The CDR3 DNA reads as TGCGCCAGCAGCCAAGATGATCGGGGAATCATGAACACTGAAGCTTTCTTT. The chain links TRBV4-1 to TRBJ1-1; no clear D. The germline gives CDR1 MGHRA, CDR2 YSYEKL. The CDR3 is made up of 17 amino acids. Trimming cost V 0 bases and J 0 bases, with 14 bases left between them.

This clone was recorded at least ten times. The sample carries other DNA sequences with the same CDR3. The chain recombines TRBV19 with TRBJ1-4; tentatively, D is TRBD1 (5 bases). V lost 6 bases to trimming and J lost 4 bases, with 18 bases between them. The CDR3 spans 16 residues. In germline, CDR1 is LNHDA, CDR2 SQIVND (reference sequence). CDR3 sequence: CASSRPAGPDNEKLFF. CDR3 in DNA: TGTGCCAGTAGCCGACCGGCGGGGCCTGATAATGAAAAACTGTTTTTT.

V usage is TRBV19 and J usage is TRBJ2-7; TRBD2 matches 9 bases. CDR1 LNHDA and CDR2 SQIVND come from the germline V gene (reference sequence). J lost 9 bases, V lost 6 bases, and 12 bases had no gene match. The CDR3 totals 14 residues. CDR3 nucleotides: TGTGCCAGTAGGCCTAGCGGGGTATTTACGACGCAGTACTTC. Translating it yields CASRPSGVFTTQYF.

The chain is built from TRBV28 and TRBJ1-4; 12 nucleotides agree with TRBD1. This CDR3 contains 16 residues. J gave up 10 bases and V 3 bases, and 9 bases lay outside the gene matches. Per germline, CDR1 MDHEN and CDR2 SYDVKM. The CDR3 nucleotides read TGTGCCAGCAGTTTTCCGGGACAGGGGGCCTGGGGAAAACTGTTTTTT. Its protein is CASSFPGQGAWGKLFF.

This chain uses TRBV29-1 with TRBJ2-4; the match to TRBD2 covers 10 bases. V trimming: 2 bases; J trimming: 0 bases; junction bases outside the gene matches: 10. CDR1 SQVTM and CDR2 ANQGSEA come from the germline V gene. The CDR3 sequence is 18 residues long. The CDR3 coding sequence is TGCAGCGTTGAATATCTAGCGGGAGCGTCTTTAGCCAAAAACATTCAGTACTTC. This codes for CSVEYLAGASLAKNIQYF.